This note documents a single T cell receptor (beta chain) sequence. Its antigen is not known. The V gene's germline CDR1 is DFQATT and CDR2 SNEGSKA (reference sequence). The CDR3 spans 11 residues. Trimming shortened V by 4 bases and J by 15 bases, and 16 bases separated the two germline ends. This record belongs to a study of T cell responses to AZD1222 COVID-19 vaccine. The method was immunoSEQ multiplex PCR; TCRdb's version includes in-frame clones alone and lacks a portion of them. The repertoire holds roughly 200,000 clones, with roughly nine tenths as singletons. Whole-study findings and limits: Repertoire sampling was restricted to post-peak T cell response timepoints. Mostly white British, mostly female donors; authors suggested clonal diversity may be underestimated. The span of vaccine-associated CD4 TCRs extended across spike, with dominance at 160-218 and 743-854.

The V gene is TRBV20-1, the J gene TRBJ2-1; TRBD1 is a possible D gene (6 bases). This receptor was obtained from an adult who received the AZD1222 COVID-19 vaccine. This specimen was peripheral blood, taken 28 days after the second AZD1222 dose. CDR3 loop: CSATGPDSRFF. CDR3 sequence (DNA): TGCAGTGCTACCGGGCCGGACAGTAGGTTCTTC.